Listed here are 6 T cell receptor beta chains from one sample, sequenced in a study of T cell responses to AZD1222 COVID-19 vaccine. Clones were sequenced by immunoSEQ multiplex PCR, and TCRdb holds only the in-frame ones, with some missing. The table lists some 150,000 clones, 90% to 95% of them singletons. Source: peripheral blood, taken on day 0 of MenACWY control vaccination. The receptors originated from an adult in good health.

The chain links TRBV19 to TRBJ1-6; no firm D call. The germline V gene has CDR1 LNHDA and CDR2 SQIVND (reference sequence). The CDR3 consists of 12 residues. Deletions cut 8 bases from V and 8 bases from J, with 10 bases between. CDR3 DNA: TGTGCCAGTTCGCCACCACATTCACCCCTCCACTTT. It codes for CASSPPHSPLHF. The full variable domain, with the rest looked up from reference TRBV19 and TRBJ1-6, is DGGITQSPKYLFRKEGQNVTLSCEQNLNHDAMYWYRQDPGQGLRLIYYSQIVNDFQKGDIAEGYSVSREKKESFPLTVTSAQKNPTAFYLCASSPPHSPLHFGNGTRLTVT.

The chain recombines TRBV10-3 with TRBJ2-1; either TRBD1 or TRBD2 may fit D (6 bases each). Germline CDR1 reads ENHRY; CDR2 reads SYGVKD. V lost 8 bases and J 2 bases, leaving 16 bases between the germline ends. This CDR3 region has 15 residues. The CDR3 sequence: CAIGGGSGTYNEQFF. Here the CDR3 DNA reads TGTGCCATCGGAGGGGGTAGCGGCACCTACAATGAGCAGTTCTTC.

This clone was seen only once. The J gene is TRBJ2-1, the V gene TRBV28; D remains ambiguous. This CDR3 contains 14 residues. Per germline, CDR1 MDHEN and CDR2 SYDVKM. V dropped 5 bases and J dropped 2 bases, with 10 bases sitting between them. DNA for the CDR3: TGTGCCAGCAGTCCATGGTCCACCTACAATGAGCAGTTCTTC. It is translated as CASSPWSTYNEQFF.

CDR3 bases: TGCGCCAGCAGCAGCCTTACGAGGGCCCCTGTCACTGAAGCTTTCTTT. This codes for CASSSLTRAPVTEAFF. V gene TRBV5-1 combines with J gene TRBJ1-1; D is undetermined. V was pared by 4 bases and J by 4 bases, with 20 bases between. CDR3 length: 16 amino acids. Looked up from germline, CDR1 is SGHRS and CDR2 is YFSETQ.

This clone is a singleton in its sample. V gene TRBV19 combines with J gene TRBJ1-6; D remains ambiguous. The V end was cut by 3 bases, the J end by 5 bases, with 8 bases between. This CDR3 is built from 14 residues. CDR1 LNHDA and CDR2 SQIVND come from the germline V gene (reference sequence). The CDR3 nucleotides are TGTGCCAGTAGTATGGGCGGTGATAATTCACCCCTCCACTTT. The encoded protein is CASSMGGDNSPLHF.

This rearrangement joins TRBV15 to TRBJ2-2; 8 bases match TRBD2. The CDR3 is 14 amino acids. CDR1 is LNHNV and CDR2 is YYDKDF in the germline V gene (reference sequence). The V segment lost 10 bases and the J segment 3 bases; nucleotides outside the gene matches: 7. In DNA, the CDR3 is TGTGCCAGTACGGGACTAGACTACACCGGGGAGCTGTTTTTT. This translates into CASTGLDYTGELFF.